This is a list of T cell receptor beta chains from one sample in a study of cytomegalovirus exposure and HLA in healthy donors. Generated by immunoSEQ multiplex PCR, the TCRdb table keeps only in-frame clones and is missing some. Among under 200,000 clones, roughly two thirds were seen once, and the ten largest hold under 3.5%. The sequencing sample was made of PBMCs. The receptors derive from a woman in her thirties in good health and CMV-seronegative. CDR3s include the opening cysteine and the closing phenylalanine or tryptophan. D genes are given only for firm matches. Rows may omit the clone size; those that give it use once, few, many or a size class.

size: once
V: TRBV7-3
D: TRBD2
J: TRBJ2-2
DNA: TGTGCCAGCAGGGCGGGAGAGGCCACCGGGGAGCTGTTTTTT
CDR3: CASRAGEATGELFF

size: .
V: TRBV27
D: TRBD2
J: TRBJ2-1
DNA: TGTGCCAGCAAAGTAGCGGGAGGGCCTCATGAGCAGTTCTTC
CDR3: CASKVAGGPHEQFF

size: few
V: TRBV19
D: .
J: TRBJ2-2
DNA: TGTGCCAGTAGTAGGGGGCCCGGGGAGCTGTTTTTT
CDR3: CASSRGPGELFF

size: .
V: TRBV5-4
D: .
J: TRBJ1-1
DNA: TGTGCCAGCAGCTTGGAGGGGATCACTGAAGCTTTCTTT
CDR3: CASSLEGITEAFF

size: .
V: TRBV9
D: TRBD2
J: TRBJ2-1
DNA: TGTGCCAGCAGCGTAGAAGCGGGAGGGGCCTATCACAATGAGCAGTTCTTC
CDR3: CASSVEAGGAYHNEQFF

size: .
V: TRBV25-1
D: .
J: TRBJ1-1
DNA: TGTGCCAGCACGTCCGTTAGGGGGAACACTGAAGCTTTCTTT
CDR3: CASTSVRGNTEAFF

size: once
V: TRBV2
D: .
J: TRBJ2-3
DNA: TGTGCCAGCAGCGGGGGACCGGGGAGCACAGATACGCAGTATTTT
CDR3: CASSGGPGSTDTQYF

size: .
V: TRBV19
D: .
J: TRBJ1-3
DNA: TGTGCCAGTAGCCTACGAGGAAACACCATATATTTT
CDR3: CASSLRGNTIYF

size: .
V: TRBV11-1
D: TRBD1
J: TRBJ1-2
DNA: TGTGCCAGCAGCCGGAATATTGGGACAGGTGATGGCTACACCTTC
CDR3: CASSRNIGTGDGYTF

size: .
V: TRBV6-6
D: .
J: TRBJ2-6
DNA: TGTGCCAGCACCCACTCCGGGGCTGGGGCCAACGTCCTGACTTTC
CDR3: CASTHSGAGANVLTF

size: .
V: TRBV2
D: .
J: TRBJ2-1
DNA: TGTGCCAGCAGTGAACATTTCAATGAGCAGTTCTTC
CDR3: CASSEHFNEQFF

size: .
V: TRBV5-1
D: .
J: TRBJ1-4
DNA: TGCGCCAGCAGCTTCGCGGGGGCGGCTGAAAAACTGTTTTTT
CDR3: CASSFAGAAEKLFF

size: .
V: TRBV7-9
D: TRBD2
J: TRBJ2-7
DNA: TGTGCCAGCAGCTTCTTACTAGCGGGAGGTCCCTACGAGCAGTACTTC
CDR3: CASSFLLAGGPYEQYF

size: .
V: TRBV13
D: .
J: TRBJ1-3
DNA: TGTGCCAGCAGTGCGGAGGGGTTAGCCGGAAACACCATATATTTT
CDR3: CASSAEGLAGNTIYF

size: .
V: TRBV27
D: .
J: TRBJ2-6
DNA: TGTGCCAGCAGACTACAGGCGTTTGGGGCCAACGTCCTGACTTTC
CDR3: CASRLQAFGANVLTF

size: .
V: TRBV11-2
D: .
J: TRBJ2-3
DNA: TGTGCCAGCGCAGTGACAGATACGCAGTATTTT
CDR3: CASAVTDTQYF

size: .
V: TRBV5-4
D: TRBD1
J: TRBJ2-7
DNA: TGTGCCAGCAGCTTTGGACAGGGACAACCTCCCTACGAGCAGTACTTC
CDR3: CASSFGQGQPPYEQYF

size: .
V: TRBV6-5
D: TRBD1
J: TRBJ1-2
DNA: TGTGCCAGCAGTCCGGACAGGGACTATGGCTACACCTTC
CDR3: CASSPDRDYGYTF

size: .
V: TRBV6-1
D: .
J: TRBJ1-5
DNA: TGTGCCAGCAGACAGACGGGGAGGAACAATCAGCCCCAGCATTTT
CDR3: CASRQTGRNNQPQHF

size: .
V: TRBV2
D: TRBD1
J: TRBJ1-4
DNA: TGTGCCAGCAGCGCCTCCCGCCACGGGACAGGAGCTAATGAAAAACTGTTTTTT
CDR3: CASSASRHGTGANEKLFF

size: .
V: TRBV5-1
D: .
J: TRBJ1-4
DNA: TGCGCCAGCAGCTTAGACAGTCTTAATGAAAAACTGTTTTTT
CDR3: CASSLDSLNEKLFF

size: few
V: TRBV29-1
D: .
J: TRBJ2-3
DNA: TGCAGCGTTGAAGTAGAGGCGCAGTATTTT
CDR3: CSVEVEAQYF

size: few
V: TRBV11-3
D: .
J: TRBJ2-2
DNA: TGTGCCAGCAGCTTACGAGACAGAACTTACACCGGGGAGCTGTTTTTT
CDR3: CASSLRDRTYTGELFF

size: .
V: TRBV7-9
D: TRBD2
J: TRBJ2-7
DNA: TGTGCCAGCAGCCCCGGACTAGTTTTCTACGAGCAGTACTTC
CDR3: CASSPGLVFYEQYF

size: .
V: TRBV30
D: .
J: TRBJ2-5
DNA: TGTGCCTGGAGTGTAGCCGGGGAGACCCAGTACTTC
CDR3: CAWSVAGETQYF

size: .
V: TRBV7-3
D: TRBD2
J: TRBJ2-1
DNA: TGTGCCAGCAGCTTACTAGCGGGCGGATTGTACAATGAGCAGTTCTTC
CDR3: CASSLLAGGLYNEQFF

size: .
V: TRBV28
D: .
J: TRBJ2-3
DNA: TGTGCCAGCACCTCAGGGTTCCCAGATACGCAGTATTTT
CDR3: CASTSGFPDTQYF

size: .
V: TRBV6-6
D: .
J: TRBJ2-7
DNA: TGTGCCAGCAATTACCCGAGCGGAAACTCCTACGAGCAGTACTTC
CDR3: CASNYPSGNSYEQYF

size: .
V: TRBV9
D: .
J: TRBJ1-4
DNA: TGTGCCAGCAGCGGGACAGTGAAGAATGAAAAACTGTTTTTT
CDR3: CASSGTVKNEKLFF

size: .
V: TRBV4-1
D: .
J: TRBJ1-5
DNA: TGCGCCAGCAGCCAACCGGACAGTTTTCAGCCCCAGCATTTT
CDR3: CASSQPDSFQPQHF

size: .
V: TRBV2
D: .
J: TRBJ2-1
DNA: TGTGCCAGCAGTCCCCGGTACCGCGATGAGCAGTTCTTC
CDR3: CASSPRYRDEQFF

size: .
V: TRBV5-1
D: TRBD1
J: TRBJ2-7
DNA: TGCGCCAGCAGCTTGGCCGGGGGGACAGGGTACTACGAGCAGTACTTC
CDR3: CASSLAGGTGYYEQYF

size: .
V: TRBV7-6
D: .
J: TRBJ2-3
DNA: TGTGCCAGCAGTTCCAGGAAAAGCACAGATACGCAGTATTTT
CDR3: CASSSRKSTDTQYF

size: .
V: TRBV4-2
D: .
J: TRBJ2-2
DNA: TGTGCCAGCAGCCAACTCAGGGACACCGGGGAGCTGTTTTTT
CDR3: CASSQLRDTGELFF

size: once
V: TRBV6-1
D: TRBD2
J: TRBJ2-7
DNA: TGTGCCAGCAGGCGGGAGCAGGCCTCCTACGAGCAGTACTTC
CDR3: CASRREQASYEQYF

size: .
V: TRBV5-1
D: TRBD1
J: TRBJ2-7
DNA: TGCGCCAGCAGCCCCGGACAGGGTCTTGACGAGCAGTACTTC
CDR3: CASSPGQGLDEQYF

size: .
V: TRBV4-1
D: .
J: TRBJ2-7
DNA: TGCGCCAGCAGCCAAGCCCGGACAGACTCCTACGAGCAGTACTTC
CDR3: CASSQARTDSYEQYF

size: .
V: TRBV30
D: .
J: TRBJ1-2
DNA: TGTCTGGGGGGACCCACCTATGGCTACACCTTC
CDR3: CLGGPTYGYTF

size: few
V: TRBV5-1
D: .
J: TRBJ2-3
DNA: TGCGCCAGCAGCTTGACGGGAGCTAGCACAGATACGCAGTATTTT
CDR3: CASSLTGASTDTQYF

size: .
V: TRBV9
D: .
J: TRBJ1-4
DNA: TGTGCCAGCAGCGCACAGGCGAGATATGAAAAACTGTTTTTT
CDR3: CASSAQARYEKLFF

size: .
V: TRBV28
D: .
J: TRBJ1-5
DNA: TGTGCCAGCAGTCCCCGACAGAGCGACAATCAGCCCCAGCATTTT
CDR3: CASSPRQSDNQPQHF

size: .
V: TRBV19
D: .
J: TRBJ2-3
DNA: TGTGCCAGTAGTATAGTAGGGGCCCTCACAGATACGCAGTATTTT
CDR3: CASSIVGALTDTQYF

size: .
V: TRBV18
D: .
J: TRBJ1-3
DNA: TGTGCCAGCTCACCAACGCCTACCGGGAGCACCATATATTTT
CDR3: CASSPTPTGSTIYF

size: .
V: TRBV5-1
D: TRBD1
J: TRBJ1-1
DNA: TGCGCCAGCAGCTTGGCCGGTAGCGGACAGGGGAATGAAGCTTTCTTT
CDR3: CASSLAGSGQGNEAFF

size: .
V: TRBV10-3
D: TRBD1
J: TRBJ2-7
DNA: TGTGCCATAAAACACAGGGGTTACGAGCAGTACTTC
CDR3: CAIKHRGYEQYF

size: .
V: TRBV10-1
D: TRBD2
J: TRBJ2-5
DNA: TGCGCCAAATCACAAGCAGCGGGGAACGGGGAGACCCAGTACTTC
CDR3: CAKSQAAGNGETQYF

size: .
V: TRBV7-9
D: .
J: TRBJ1-2
DNA: TGTGCCAGCAGCTTAGCCGGGGGAATTTATGGCTACACCTTC
CDR3: CASSLAGGIYGYTF

size: .
V: TRBV28
D: .
J: TRBJ2-7
DNA: TGTGCCAGCAGAGAGACCGGGAACTACGAGCAGTACTTC
CDR3: CASRETGNYEQYF

size: .
V: TRBV30
D: TRBD2
J: TRBJ2-5
DNA: TGTGCCTGGAGTGTTGGGCTAGCGGGAGGAGAGACCCAGTACTTC
CDR3: CAWSVGLAGGETQYF

size: .
V: TRBV4-2
D: TRBD2
J: TRBJ2-2
DNA: TGTGCCAGCAGCCATTCAAACCTAGCGGGAGAAGACGGGGAGCTGTTTTTT
CDR3: CASSHSNLAGEDGELFF

size: .
V: TRBV9
D: TRBD2
J: TRBJ2-5
DNA: TGTGCCAGCAGCGTAGCGGGAGGGACCCAAGAGACCCAGTACTTC
CDR3: CASSVAGGTQETQYF

size: .
V: TRBV7-9
D: TRBD2
J: TRBJ2-7
DNA: TGTGCCAGCAGCTCGGAAGCGGGGGTAATCTACGAGCAGTACTTC
CDR3: CASSSEAGVIYEQYF

size: .
V: TRBV29-1
D: .
J: TRBJ1-1
DNA: TGCAGCGTTGAAGAGGCCCGAGCTTTCTTT
CDR3: CSVEEARAFF

size: .
V: TRBV6-1
D: .
J: TRBJ1-2
DNA: TGTGCCAGCAGTGAAGCGGCAGGGTTTGGCTACACCTTC
CDR3: CASSEAAGFGYTF